A single T cell receptor beta chain is shown here with its context. From the 5' RACE reads, TCRdb called clonotypes with MiXCR, one entry per CDR3 protein. In the table there are over 600,000 distinct CDR3 sequences, 21% of which are singletons. The entry originates in a study of identical twins. The same sample was also studied in work on T cells expressing NK-cell markers. Per that paper: The sequencing cohort of eight donors included seven HCMV-seropositive individuals and one seronegative individual.

The clonotype originates from a woman aged 18 to 35 in good health. The sequenced material came from PBMCs.

The chain's CDR3 is CSVEDLGLNNEQFF. Written as DNA, the CDR3 is TGCAGCGTTGAAGATCTTGGACTAAACAATGAGCAGTTCTTC. The genes are TRBV29-1 and TRBJ2-1; a weak D match, TRBD2 (6 bases). The CDR3 has 14 residues. In germline, CDR1 is SQVTM, CDR2 ANQGSEA. V was cut by 0 bases and J by 5 bases, with 11 bases left in between.